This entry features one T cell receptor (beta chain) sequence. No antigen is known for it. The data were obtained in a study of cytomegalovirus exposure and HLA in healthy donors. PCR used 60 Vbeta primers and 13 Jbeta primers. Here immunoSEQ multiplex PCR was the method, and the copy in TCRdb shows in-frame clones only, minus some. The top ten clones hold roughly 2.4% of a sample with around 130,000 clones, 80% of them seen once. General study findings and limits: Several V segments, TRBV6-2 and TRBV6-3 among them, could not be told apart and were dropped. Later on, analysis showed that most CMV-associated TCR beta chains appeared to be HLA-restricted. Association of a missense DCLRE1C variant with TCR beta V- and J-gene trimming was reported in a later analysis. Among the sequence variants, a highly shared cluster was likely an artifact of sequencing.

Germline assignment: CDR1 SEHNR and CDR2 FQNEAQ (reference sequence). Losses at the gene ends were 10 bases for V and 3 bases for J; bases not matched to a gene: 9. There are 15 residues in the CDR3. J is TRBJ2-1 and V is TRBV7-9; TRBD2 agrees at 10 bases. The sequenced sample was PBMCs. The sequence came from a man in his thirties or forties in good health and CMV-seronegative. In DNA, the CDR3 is TGTGCCACCGAGGGGGGACTAGCGAACTACAATGAGCAGTTCTTC. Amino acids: CATEGGLANYNEQFF.